This T cell receptor (beta chain) was observed in a study of T cell repertoires in cytomegalovirus infection. Looking at the study overall: HLA-B-restricted CMV epitopes that are well studied, plus recently identified HLA-C-restricted ones, were used by the study. Matching HLA type, along with CMV infection, was indicated by public TCR beta signatures.

This CDR3 contains 15 residues. Trimming took 5 bases from V and 0 from J; bases not matched to a gene: 5. Germline V gene data show CDR1 as SNHLY and CDR2 as FYNNEI. This clonotype came up a few times. The target antigen is unknown. Regarding the study as a whole: Clonotypes of TCR beta that were HLA-C-restricted and CMV-specific dominated the ex vivo response. There were carriers of CMV plus the relevant HLA, and cumulative public TCR beta family frequency identified them.

TCRdb redid the calling of the reads with MiXCR, one entry per CDR3 protein. The data show 160,000 or so distinct CDR3 sequences, roughly a fifth seen once. Sequencing used CD8+ T cells from cultured PBMCs, obtained from culture after CMV antigen stimulation. The V and J genes are TRBV2 and TRBJ2-3, with 7 bases that match TRBD1. This clonotype originated in a human donor in good health (CMV status not recorded). Some clones in this sample may be carry-over from other donors' samples. In DNA form, the CDR3 reads TGTGCCAGCAGTTCTGACAGGGCCAGCACAGATACGCAGTATTTT. It is translated as CASSSDRASTDTQYF.